The 21 T cell receptor beta chains listed next were all sequenced from one sample in a study of a mutant IDH1 vaccine in newly diagnosed glioma. Profiling relied on immunoSEQ multiplex PCR, and the TCRdb table lists in-frame clones only, not all of them. Of approximately 37,000 clones listed, 82% are singletons. These receptors have no known antigen. Time point meaning: week 47, end of study. One vaccine dose held 300 ug of mutant IDH1 20-mer peptide and came with topical imiquimod. Specimen: PBMCs, collected from a glioma patient whose treatment included an IDH1 peptide vaccine. These receptor sequences come from a man aged 18 to 30 with glioma. Some clones in this sample may be carry-over from other donors' samples.

V usage is TRBV27 and J usage is TRBJ2-5, with D possibly matching TRBD1 (6 bases). Germline assignment: CDR1 MNHEY and CDR2 SMNVEV (reference sequence). The V end was cut by 4 bases, the J end by 2 bases, with 11 bases between. This CDR3 comprises 14 residues. The CDR3 DNA sequence: TGTGCCAGCAGTTACGGACAGCTTCAAGAGACCCAGTACTTC. It codes for CASSYGQLQETQYF.

The chain joins TRBV18 to TRBJ1-5; TRBD1 matches 9 bases. The CDR3 length is 15 residues. Germline V gives CDR1 KGHSH, CDR2 LQKENI. Trimming removed 5 bases from V and 7 bases from J; junction bases left unmatched: 9. The CDR3 region is CASSGDRAGKQPQHF. The CDR3 DNA reads as TGTGCCAGCTCAGGGGACAGGGCTGGGAAACAGCCCCAGCATTTT.

This clone occurred once. This chain connects TRBV7-2 to TRBJ2-2; no firm D call. CDR3 length equals 18 residues. Germline assignment: CDR1 SGHTA and CDR2 FQGNSA. Trimming cost V 0 bases and J 9 bases, with 23 bases left between them. As DNA, the CDR3 is TGTGCCAGCAGCTTAGCTGGGTTCGAACAGATCGTGGCAAGGGAGCTGTTTTTT. Encoded protein: CASSLAGFEQIVARELFF.

The chain combines TRBV5-1 with TRBJ1-1, with 7 bases fitting TRBD1. Germline CDR1 is SGHRS and CDR2 is YFSETQ. The length of the CDR3 is 14 residues. The V segment lost 5 bases and the J segment 0 bases; nucleotides outside the gene matches: 4. The CDR3 nucleotides are TGCGCCAGCAGGCCGGGACAGATGAACACTGAAGCTTTCTTT. This codes for CASRPGQMNTEAFF.

The chain couples TRBV4-1 to TRBJ1-1, with D perhaps TRBD1 (5 bases). The CDR3 loop spans 10 amino acids. V gave up 6 bases and J gave up 10 bases, with 9 bases separating them. CDR1 and CDR2 from the germline V gene are MGHRA and YSYEKL. The CDR3 DNA reads TGCGCCAGCAGTGGGCAGGGAGCTTTCTTT. Its protein is CASSGQGAFF.

The chain links TRBV7-2 to TRBJ1-2; no firm D call. V lost 0 bases and J lost 5, with 4 bases in between. CDR1 SGHTA and CDR2 FQGNSA come from the germline V gene. This CDR3 has 12 amino acids. This CDR3 is CASSLAGYGYTF. CDR3 sequence (DNA): TGTGCCAGCAGCTTAGCCGGGTATGGCTACACCTTC.

The count of this clone is one. This chain uses TRBV6-5 with TRBJ1-1, with 8 bases lining up with TRBD1. The J segment lost 3 bases and the V segment lost 2 bases, leaving 8 bases of the junction unmatched. The germline gives CDR1 MNHEY, CDR2 SVGAGI. CDR3 length equals 16 residues. For the CDR3, the DNA is TGTGCCAGCAGTTACGTCAGGGGGCGCTTTCACACTGAAGCTTTCTTT. Translated, it gives CASSYVRGRFHTEAFF.

The chain carries TRBV5-1 and TRBJ1-1; no clear D. The CDR3 consists of 14 residues. CDR1 is SGHRS and CDR2 is YFSETQ in the germline V gene. Trimming took 0 bases from V and 4 from J, leaving 10 bases between them. The DNA for the CDR3 is TGCGCCAGCAGCTTGGCTACTTTCGGCACTGAAGCTTTCTTT. Residues: CASSLATFGTEAFF.

Here the CDR3 reads CASSELAGGGDTQYF. The CDR3 bases are TGTGCCAGCAGCGAACTAGCGGGAGGAGGAGATACGCAGTATTTT. The V gene is TRBV28, the J gene TRBJ2-3, with 12 bases identical to TRBD2. V was clipped by 6 bases and J by 5 bases; unmatched bases: 6. The CDR3 covers 15 residues. From germline, CDR1 is MDHEN and CDR2 SYDVKM.

The V and J genes are TRBV15 and TRBJ1-5; D gene ambiguous. Trimming removed 5 bases at V and 7 bases at J, with 12 bases between. This CDR3 has 13 amino acids. Germline-derived CDR1 and CDR2 are LNHNV and YYDKDF (reference sequence). CDR3 in amino acids: CATSRTGKQPQHF. The CDR3 DNA sequence: TGTGCCACCAGCCGTACGGGAAAACAGCCCCAGCATTTT. Together with reference TRBV15 and TRBJ1-5, the CDR3 gives the full variable domain: DAMVIQNPRYQVTQFGKPVTLSCSQTLNHNVMYWYQQKSSQAPKLLFHYYDKDFNNEADTPDNFQSRRPNTSFCFLDIRSPGLGDTAMYLCATSRTGKQPQHFGDGTRLSIL.

This clone has a single count. V is TRBV4-3 and J is TRBJ2-7, with 7 bases identical to TRBD2. Germline trimming cut 0 bases from V and 2 bases from J; bases unmatched to any gene: 7. Germline CDR1 is LGHNA and CDR2 is YSLEER. The CDR3 spans 16 residues. Here the CDR3 reads CASSQEVTSAAYEQYF. CDR3 nucleotides: TGCGCCAGCAGCCAAGAAGTTACTAGCGCAGCCTACGAGCAGTACTTC.

The V gene is TRBV4-2, the J gene TRBJ2-5, with a weak D call TRBD1 (5 bases). Trimming shortened V by 1 base and J by 1 base, and 10 bases separated the two germline ends. CDR1 and CDR2 (germline): LGHNA, YNFKEQ. The CDR3 has 15 residues. CDR3 sequence: CASSQGSGLQETQYF. CDR3 sequence (DNA): TGTGCCAGCAGCCAAGGGTCAGGGCTCCAAGAGACCCAGTACTTC.

The chain couples TRBV6-1 to TRBJ2-7, with TRBD1 identical over 8 bases. Germline V CDR1 and CDR2: MNHNS, SASEGT. The CDR3 is made up of 16 amino acids. Losses at the gene ends were 2 bases for V and 4 bases for J; bases not matched to a gene: 10. The CDR3 region has the DNA TGTGCCAGCAGTGAAATGGAGGGACAGGCGATGTACGAGCAGTACTTC. Amino acids: CASSEMEGQAMYEQYF.

The chain uses TRBV6-5 and TRBJ1-6; D unresolved. CDR1 and CDR2 (germline): MNHEY, SVGAGI. CDR3 length: 13 amino acids. V lost 6 bases to trimming and J lost 7 bases, with 10 bases between them. The CDR3 DNA reads as TGTGCCAGCAGCCGAACAGACAATTCACCCCTCCACTTT. Protein product: CASSRTDNSPLHF.

The chain employs TRBV6-6 and TRBJ1-2; D is ambiguous. The CDR3 has 15 residues. From germline, CDR1 is MNHNY and CDR2 SVGAGI (reference sequence). Trimming pared 4 bases from V and 0 bases from J, leaving 12 bases between. The CDR3 reads CASSSPGKANYGYTF. The DNA of the CDR3 is TGTGCCAGCAGTTCCCCCGGCAAAGCTAACTATGGCTACACCTTC.

V and J are TRBV5-1 and TRBJ1-2, with 8 nucleotides matching TRBD1. CDR3 length: 15 residues. J gave up 3 bases and V 3 bases, and 7 bases lay outside the gene matches. Germline lookup yields CDR1 SGHRS and CDR2 YFSETQ. This CDR3 is CASSSGTGSYYGYTF. The CDR3 DNA sequence: TGCGCCAGCAGCTCAGGGACAGGAAGTTACTATGGCTACACCTTC.

The J gene is TRBJ1-4, the V gene TRBV9; D is ambiguous. CDR1 and CDR2 from the germline V gene are SGDLS and YYNGEE. The CDR3 consists of 14 residues. The V and J ends lost 7 bases and 8 bases respectively, with 18 bases between them. Here the CDR3 DNA reads TGTGCCAGCGGTAGTGCGGTCGAGGGCGAAAAACTGTTTTTT. As protein: CASGSAVEGEKLFF.

Details on this clone: This CDR3 is also generated by other DNA sequences in the sample. V is TRBV5-6 and J is TRBJ2-2; D unclear. Germline V lookup: CDR1 SGHDT, CDR2 YYEEEE. Trimming took 1 base from V and 7 from J, leaving 2 bases between them. CDR3 length: 11 amino acids. CDR3 amino acids: CASSLIGELFF. The CDR3 bases are TGTGCCAGCAGCTTGATCGGGGAGCTGTTTTTT.

The rearrangement joins TRBV30 to TRBJ1-2; TRBD1 matches at 9 bases. Germline CDR1 GTSNPN, CDR2 SVGIG (reference sequence). V trimming: 5 bases; J trimming: 3 bases; junction bases outside the gene matches: 4. The CDR3 spans 13 residues. The CDR3, as DNA: TGTGCCTGGGGACAGGGGCGGTACTATGGCTACACCTTC. It specifies CAWGQGRYYGYTF.

This chain connects TRBV30 to TRBJ2-7; D not resolved. CDR1 is GTSNPN, CDR2 SVGIG, per germline (reference sequence). Trimming pared 0 bases from V and 0 bases from J, leaving 12 bases between. This CDR3 is 15 amino acids long. The CDR3 protein is CAWSVKGSSSYEQYF. DNA for the CDR3: TGTGCCTGGAGTGTAAAGGGATCAAGCTCCTACGAGCAGTACTTC.

V usage is TRBV10-3 and J usage is TRBJ1-5; D is undetermined. Trimming took 2 bases from V and 0 from J, leaving 8 bases between them. Germline V gives CDR1 ENHRY, CDR2 SYGVKD. The CDR3 totals 15 residues. CDR3 nucleotide sequence: TGTGCCATCAGTGAGGGACGGAATAGCAATCAGCCCCAGCATTTT. It specifies CAISEGRNSNQPQHF.